One and the same sample provided the 2 T cell receptor beta chains below, sequenced in a study of blood T cell repertoires in COVID-19. TCRdb's table, derived via immunoSEQ multiplex PCR, lists solely in-frame clones and lacks some. The sample records some 82,000 clones, about four fifths being singletons. The sequenced sample was peripheral blood. The receptors stem from an elderly man with acute or convalescent COVID-19.

The chain employs TRBV6-5 and TRBJ1-6; D gene unclear. The length of the CDR3 is 15 residues. Germline V gives CDR1 MNHEY, CDR2 SVGAGI. The ends were cut back, 6 bases at V and 2 bases at J, with 11 bases in the middle. The DNA of the CDR3 is TGTGCCAGCAGACTATGGCAGACCTATAATTCACCCCTCCACTTT. It codes for CASRLWQTYNSPLHF.

DNA of the CDR3: TGCGCCAGCAGTCCGAATGAAAAACTGTTTTTT. The encoded protein is CASSPNEKLFF. The genes are TRBV23-1 and TRBJ1-4, with D uncertain. TRBV23-1 is marked as an open reading frame, function uncertain. V was pared by 4 bases and J by 5 bases, with 2 bases between. The CDR3 consists of 11 residues.